The 15 T cell receptor beta chains reported below all come from one sample, sequenced in a study of blood T cells in healthy people across ages. The use of a sample-barcoded 5' primer and a J-beta primer mix characterized a second PCR of 7 to 11 cycles. TCRdb recomputed calls from the 5' RACE reads with MiXCR, one row per CDR3 protein. The sample yields around 1,500,000 distinct CDR3 sequences, 28% seen once. Input material: blood. These TCRs come from a woman under 40 in good health.

This clonotype was counted between two and nine times. The V and J genes are TRBV7-9 and TRBJ2-3, with TRBD1 matching over 7 bases. Germline CDR1 is SEHNR and CDR2 is FQNEAQ (reference sequence). The CDR3 has 15 amino acids. V was pared by 4 bases and J by 2 bases, with 6 bases of the junction left unmatched. CDR3 protein: CASSWDREITDTQYF. CDR3 coding DNA: TGTGCCAGCAGCTGGGACAGAGAAATCACAGATACGCAGTATTTT.

The chain is built from TRBV5-6 and TRBJ2-1; the match to TRBD1 covers 8 bases. V gave up 2 bases and J gave up 6 bases; unmatched junction bases: 7. The CDR3 extends over 15 amino acids. Germline V gene data show CDR1 as SGHDT and CDR2 as YYEEEE. CDR3 loop: CASSLVDREVNEQFF. CDR3 nucleotides: TGTGCCAGCAGCTTAGTGGACAGGGAGGTCAATGAGCAGTTCTTC.

The chain links TRBV29-1 to TRBJ2-2; TRBD2 matches 10 bases. The CDR3 totals 16 residues. Germline CDR1 reads SQVTM; CDR2 reads ANQGSEA. The trim removed 4 bases at V and 3 bases at J, leaving 8 bases unmatched. The CDR3 nucleotides read TGCAGCGTTGCGGGAATAGCGGGAGGACACACCGGGGAGCTGTTTTTT. Translation gives CSVAGIAGGHTGELFF.

This clonotype has more than one count but fewer than ten. The chain has TRBV9 and TRBJ2-3; the D call may be TRBD1 or TRBD2 (5 bases each). V was shortened by 4 bases and J by 4 bases, with 19 bases between the two germline ends. CDR1 and CDR2 (germline): SGDLS, YYNGEE. This CDR3 has 16 amino acids. CDR3 DNA: TGTGCCAGCAGCCAAGGACGGGGCACGCCATCAGATACGCAGTATTTT. Its protein is CASSQGRGTPSDTQYF.

This clonotype was detected ten times or more. The rearrangement uses TRBV10-3 and TRBJ2-4; 10 bases agree with TRBD1. Germline V lookup: CDR1 ENHRY, CDR2 SYGVKD. The CDR3 loop spans 14 amino acids. The V gene end was trimmed by 6 bases and the J gene end by 6 bases; junction bases not matched to a gene: 5. CDR3 region: CAIRGTGERNIQYF. DNA of the CDR3: TGTGCCATCAGGGGGACAGGGGAGAGAAACATTCAGTACTTC.

The rearrangement joins TRBV7-2 to TRBJ2-3; 7 bases align to TRBD2. Trimming took 4 bases from V and 0 from J; bases not matched to a gene: 10. The CDR3 covers 17 residues. Germline V lookup: CDR1 SGHTA, CDR2 FQGNSA. The CDR3, as DNA: TGTGCCAGCAGCTCCAGACTGGGCGGGGGAAGCACAGATACGCAGTATTTT. This translates into CASSSRLGGGSTDTQYF.

A word on this clonotype: The junction departs from the called germline gene at one end, perhaps through a read error. This rearrangement joins TRBV12-3 or TRBV12-4 to TRBJ2-5, with 8 nucleotides matching TRBD1. The CDR3 totals 16 residues. In DNA form, the CDR3 reads TGTGCCAGCACCGCGGACAGGGTTCGATCCCAAGAGATCCAGTACTTC. This sequence encodes CASTADRVRSQEIQYF.

A remark on this clonotype: A read error may be the cause here, since a much bigger clone is one base away. This chain links TRBV7-2 with TRBJ2-6; D is possibly TRBD2 (5 bases). V lost 11 bases and J lost 12, with 14 bases in between. Germline loops: CDR1 SGHTA, CDR2 FQGNSA. CDR3 length: 11 amino acids. The CDR3 DNA sequence: TGTGCCTACGAAAGGGCGGGCGTCCTGACTTTC. Translating it yields CAYERAGVLTF.

The chain recombines TRBV20-1 with TRBJ1-1; D is perhaps TRBD1 (5 bases). CDR1 DFQATT and CDR2 SNEGSKA come from the germline V gene (reference sequence). CDR3 length: 13 residues. Trimming left V 3 bases short and J 5 bases short, with 13 bases between. Written as DNA, the CDR3 is TGCAGTGCTAGGAGGGGAAGATGGACTGAAGCTTTCTTT. Its protein product is CSARRGRWTEAFF.

This clonotype was observed a handful of times. This rearrangement joins TRBV7-2 to TRBJ2-7; TRBD2 aligns across 9 bases. The CDR3 spans 15 residues. V was pared by 0 bases and J by 5 bases, with 5 bases of the junction left unmatched. The V gene's germline CDR1 is SGHTA and CDR2 FQGNSA. The CDR3 loop is CASSLARTSAHEQYF. In DNA form, the CDR3 reads TGTGCCAGCAGCTTAGCAAGGACTAGCGCCCACGAGCAGTACTTC. Drawing the rest from reference TRBV7-2 and TRBJ2-7, the complete variable domain is GAGVSQSPSNKVTEKGKDVELRCDPISGHTALYWYRQSLGQGLEFLIYFQGNSAPDKSGLPSDRFSAERTGGSVSTLTIQRTQQEDSAVYLCASSLARTSAHEQYFGPGTRLTVT.

This clonotype has at least ten counts. V gene TRBV29-1 combines with J gene TRBJ2-1; D is undetermined. V was trimmed by 4 bases and J by 8 bases, leaving 12 bases between them. This CDR3 spans 12 amino acids. The germline CDR1 and CDR2 sequences are SQVTM and ANQGSEA. CDR3 protein: CSVGFGNHEQFF. For the CDR3, the DNA is TGCAGCGTTGGATTTGGGAACCATGAGCAGTTCTTC.

This clonotype was observed a single time. The rearrangement uses TRBV18 and TRBJ1-2; D perhaps matches TRBD1 (5 bases). CDR3 length: 15 residues. CDR1 is KGHSH, CDR2 LQKENI, per germline. Trimming took off 5 bases at V and 3 bases at J, with 16 bases between the two ends. CDR3 nucleotide sequence: TGTGCCAGCTCATCCAACGGGGGACCCTACTATGGCTACACCTTC. As protein: CASSSNGGPYYGYTF.

Concerning this clonotype: The CDR3 ends on some other residue instead of the conserved phenylalanine or tryptophan, so this is likely a read error. V is TRBV7-9 and J is TRBJ2-4; D gene uncertain. The end of the DNA aligns better with TRBJ2-7, so the J call may be wrong. The CDR3 contains 12 residues. Per germline, CDR1 SEHNR and CDR2 FQNEAQ (reference sequence). CDR3 DNA sequence: TGTGCCAGCAGTCCGCCATCCTACGAGCAGTACTCC. Protein product: CASSPPSYEQYS.

Only a few counts were recorded for this clonotype. The J gene is TRBJ2-1, the V gene TRBV6-2 or TRBV6-3; tentative D call: TRBD2 (7 bases). The CDR3 is made up of 21 amino acids. V was shortened by 2 bases and J by 12 bases, with 38 bases between the two germline ends. In germline, CDR1 is MNHEY, CDR2 SVGEGT. CDR3 sequence reads: CASSYPTGGGRGIVERFRQFF. In DNA form, the CDR3 reads TGTGCCAGCAGTTACCCGACGGGGGGCGGGAGAGGGATTGTCGAGAGATTCAGGCAGTTCTTC.

The gene calls are TRBV7-8 and TRBJ1-1; 8 nucleotides match TRBD1. From germline, CDR1 is SGHVS and CDR2 FQNEAQ. The CDR3 sequence is 16 residues long. The V segment lost 0 bases and the J segment 2 bases; nucleotides outside the gene matches: 5. Written as DNA, the CDR3 is TGTGCCAGCAGCTTAGCGAGTCAGGGGGCAAACACTGAAGCTTTCTTT. This sequence encodes CASSLASQGANTEAFF.